Sequencing of this TCR beta chain was carried out in a study of OX40 agonist ivuxolimab in advanced cancers. For the study at large: Eligibility rules accepted prior anti-PD-1, anti-PD-L1 or anti-CTLA-4 therapy, and 35% to 45% had some. Findings and caveats of the study: Clonal expansion was among the lowest in partial responders at 0.1-3.0 mg/kg, especially CD8+.

V lost 5 bases to trimming and J lost 1 base; unmatched junction nucleotides: 7. CDR3 size: 16 residues. Germline V gene sequence: CDR1 LGHNA, CDR2 YNFKEQ. As for this clone: Its cognate antigen is unknown.

Only in-frame clones appear in the TCRdb table, and some are missing; sequencing was by immunoSEQ multiplex PCR. In the table there are around 140,000 clones, about nine tenths of which are singletons. The rearrangement joins TRBV4-2 to TRBJ2-7, with TRBD2 identical over 11 bases. This specimen was CD4+ or CD8+ T cells sorted from blood, taken in a trial of the OX40 agonist ivuxolimab. The source of this sequence is an adult with an advanced solid tumor such as melanoma, head and neck, liver or kidney cancer. The CDR3 loop reads CASSRGTSGPSYEQYF. The CDR3 nucleotides are TGTGCCAGCAGCAGGGGGACTAGCGGACCATCCTACGAGCAGTACTTC.